The subject of this entry is one T cell receptor beta chain. No antigen is known for it. 60 Vbeta and 13 Jbeta primers were used in PCR. The assay was immunoSEQ multiplex PCR, and TCRdb's table has in-frame clones only and misses some. The data show approximately 110,000 clones, with around 80% seen just once and 0.24% held by the top ten. The record originates from a study of cytomegalovirus exposure and HLA in healthy donors. Findings and caveats of the study: TCR beta sequences numbering roughly 16,000 were associated with HLA alleles at 0.05 false discovery rate in a later analysis. Investigators reported 150 to 200 TCR beta chains as tied to cytomegalovirus.

The CDR3 is 14 amino acids. Trimming shortened V by 7 bases and J by 2 bases, and 18 bases separated the two germline ends. The germline gives CDR1 SQVTM, CDR2 ANQGSEA. The gene calls are TRBV29-1 and TRBJ2-7; the D gene is possibly TRBD1 (6 bases). Sample: PBMCs. This receptor was identified in a man between 50 and 59 years old in good health and CMV-seronegative. The CDR3, as DNA: TGCAGCGCAAAGGCCGGGACAATCGCCTACGAGCAGTACTTC. Translated, it gives CSAKAGTIAYEQYF.